These T cell receptor beta chains were read from a single sample in a study of T-cell reconstitution after alpha-beta-depleted transplantation in children. TCRdb processed the PCR reads anew with MiXCR; each CDR3 protein has one entry. There are just under 550,000 distinct CDR3 sequences in the sample; approximately 20% occur only once, and 3.3% lies in the top ten. The source material was PBMCs from the stem cell graft donor, sampled from the stem cell graft. The receptors were gathered from a human donor who donated a stem cell graft to a child with acute lymphoblastic leukemia. Both conserved end residues are part of each CDR3. A D gene is named only where the DNA matches it firmly. Clone sizes are given selectively: once, few, many, or a class where the clone is expanded.

V: TRBV6-1
size: .
J: TRBJ2-7
D: TRBD1
CDR3: CASSDGTVLSYEQYF
DNA: TGTGCCAGCAGTGATGGGACAGTACTCTCCTACGAGCAGTACTTC

V: TRBV11-2
size: few
J: TRBJ1-4
D: TRBD1
CDR3: CASSTVDRVSAKLFF
DNA: TGTGCCAGCAGCACCGTCGACAGGGTCAGCGCAAAACTGTTTTTT

V: TRBV5-1
size: .
J: TRBJ1-2
D: TRBD1
CDR3: CASSGGGTGVLDGYTF
DNA: TGCGCCAGCAGCGGTGGAGGGACAGGGGTATTGGATGGCTACACCTTC

V: TRBV5-6
size: .
J: TRBJ2-2
D: .
CDR3: CASSWLTNTGELFF
DNA: TGTGCCAGCAGCTGGTTAACGAACACCGGGGAGCTGTTTTTT

V: TRBV6-5
size: .
J: TRBJ2-3
D: .
CDR3: CASNQGDTQYF
DNA: TGTGCCAGCAACCAGGGAGATACGCAGTATTTT

V: TRBV5-1
size: .
J: TRBJ2-7
D: TRBD1
CDR3: CASSPYSGGPNEQYF
DNA: TGCGCCAGCAGCCCTTATTCAGGGGGACCGAACGAGCAGTACTTC

V: TRBV20-1
size: few
J: TRBJ2-7
D: TRBD2
CDR3: CSATPSGHAYEQYF
DNA: TGCAGTGCTACCCCTAGCGGCCACGCCTACGAGCAGTACTTC

V: TRBV7-6
size: .
J: TRBJ1-6
D: .
CDR3: CASSLGQPAAPLHF
DNA: TGTGCCAGCAGCTTAGGGCAGCCGGCGGCACCCCTCCACTTT

V: TRBV9
size: .
J: TRBJ2-3
D: .
CDR3: CASSAGADSTDTQYF
DNA: TGTGCCAGCAGCGCCGGAGCGGACTCCACAGATACGCAGTATTTT

V: TRBV30
size: .
J: TRBJ2-3
D: TRBD2
CDR3: CAWSTGLDQDTQYF
DNA: TGTGCCTGGAGTACGGGACTAGATCAAGATACGCAGTATTTT

V: TRBV19
size: few
J: TRBJ2-4
D: .
CDR3: CASSMGGSPNIQYF
DNA: TGTGCCAGTAGTATGGGGGGCAGTCCAAACATTCAGTACTTC

V: TRBV4-1
size: .
J: TRBJ2-7
D: TRBD2
CDR3: CASSQVSSGIAGEQYF
DNA: TGCGCCAGCAGCCAAGTTTCAAGCGGGATCGCTGGAGAGCAGTACTTC

V: TRBV5-1
size: few
J: TRBJ2-1
D: .
CDR3: CASKSGELYNEQFF
DNA: TGCGCCAGCAAAAGTGGAGAACTCTACAATGAGCAGTTCTTC

V: TRBV4-1
size: .
J: TRBJ2-4
D: .
CDR3: CASSQVGKGLAKNIQYF
DNA: TGCGCCAGCAGCCAAGTTGGGAAAGGCTTAGCCAAAAACATTCAGTACTTC

V: TRBV20-1
size: .
J: TRBJ2-3
D: .
CDR3: CSARPPSRSTDTQYF
DNA: TGCAGTGCTAGGCCCCCGTCCCGAAGCACAGATACGCAGTATTTT

V: TRBV28
size: .
J: TRBJ1-6
D: TRBD1
CDR3: CASTRSPGQGLPLHF
DNA: TGTGCCAGCACCCGATCACCGGGACAGGGACTCCCCCTCCACTTT

V: TRBV5-6
size: few
J: TRBJ1-1
D: .
CDR3: CASSFLAGLTEAFF
DNA: TGTGCCAGCAGCTTCTTGGCAGGCTTAACTGAAGCTTTCTTT

V: TRBV13
size: once
J: TRBJ2-1
D: TRBD2
CDR3: CASSGVGVTSGASYNEQFF
DNA: TGTGCCAGCAGCGGGGTTGGGGTGACTAGCGGGGCCTCCTACAATGAGCAGTTCTTC

V: TRBV15
size: .
J: TRBJ2-3
D: TRBD2
CDR3: CATSRAPTSGIFGNTDTQYF
DNA: TGTGCCACCAGCAGAGCCCCGACTAGCGGGATCTTCGGAAACACAGATACGCAGTATTTT

V: TRBV12-3/TRBV12-4
size: few
J: TRBJ1-3
D: .
CDR3: CASRLTGRGGNTIYF
DNA: TGTGCCAGCAGACTAACCGGTAGAGGGGGAAACACCATATATTTT

V: TRBV3-1
size: .
J: TRBJ1-1
D: .
CDR3: CASSRLNTEAFF
DNA: TGTGCCAGCAGCCGTTTAAACACTGAAGCTTTCTTT

V: TRBV21-1
size: few
J: TRBJ2-5
D: .
CDR3: CASSRGTGNQETQYF
DNA: TGTGCCAGTTCTCGCGGGACAGGGAACCAAGAGACCCAGTACTTC

V: TRBV6-6
size: .
J: TRBJ2-3
D: .
CDR3: CASSQTEVDTQYF
DNA: TGTGCCAGCAGTCAGACTGAGGTGGATACGCAGTATTTT

V: TRBV20-1
size: .
J: TRBJ2-7
D: .
CDR3: CSARVVYEQYF
DNA: TGCAGTGCTAGAGTCGTCTACGAGCAGTACTTC

V: TRBV20-1
size: .
J: TRBJ1-1
D: .
CDR3: CMPPVGAEAFF
DNA: TGCATGCCCCCCGTTGGGGCTGAAGCTTTCTTT

V: TRBV5-1
size: few
J: TRBJ2-3
D: .
CDR3: CASTALAASTDTQYF
DNA: TGCGCCAGCACCGCCTTAGCGGCTAGCACAGATACGCAGTATTTT

V: TRBV30
size: .
J: TRBJ2-1
D: .
CDR3: CAGSGESSYNEQFF
DNA: TGTGCCGGTAGCGGTGAGAGCTCCTACAATGAGCAGTTCTTC

V: TRBV5-6
size: .
J: TRBJ2-5
D: .
CDR3: CASSFTSREETQYF
DNA: TGTGCCAGCAGCTTTACGTCGCGTGAGGAGACCCAGTACTTC

V: TRBV6-2/TRBV6-3
size: .
J: TRBJ2-7
D: .
CDR3: CASSYRVYEQYF
DNA: TGTGCCAGCAGTTACAGAGTCTACGAGCAGTACTTC

V: TRBV6-4
size: few
J: TRBJ2-3
D: TRBD2
CDR3: CATGLAGSDTQYF
DNA: TGTGCCACAGGACTAGCGGGATCAGATACGCAGTATTTT

V: TRBV19
size: .
J: TRBJ1-2
D: .
CDR3: CASSMLGNFYGYTF
DNA: TGTGCCAGTAGTATGCTGGGTAACTTCTATGGCTACACCTTC

V: TRBV20-1
size: .
J: TRBJ1-2
D: TRBD1
CDR3: CSALDRNYGYTF
DNA: TGCAGTGCCCTGGACAGGAACTATGGCTACACCTTC

V: TRBV7-9
size: few
J: TRBJ1-4
D: TRBD1
CDR3: CASAISQGAGEKLFF
DNA: TGTGCCAGCGCGATTTCTCAGGGGGCCGGCGAAAAACTGTTTTTT

V: TRBV27
size: .
J: TRBJ2-5
D: .
CDR3: CASSLSGLIETQYF
DNA: TGTGCCAGCAGTTTATCAGGGTTGATAGAGACCCAGTACTTC

V: TRBV25-1
size: .
J: TRBJ1-2
D: TRBD1
CDR3: CASSGMTGGPLYGYTF
DNA: TGTGCCAGCAGTGGAATGACAGGGGGGCCTCTCTATGGCTACACCTTC

V: TRBV5-1
size: few
J: TRBJ2-1
D: TRBD1
CDR3: CASSLDRVEYNEQFF
DNA: TGCGCCAGCAGCTTAGACAGGGTCGAGTACAATGAGCAGTTCTTC

V: TRBV5-1
size: few
J: TRBJ2-2
D: .
CDR3: CASSFLGQGSVTGELFF
DNA: TGCGCCAGCAGCTTTCTGGGGCAGGGCTCCGTCACCGGGGAGCTGTTTTTT

V: TRBV20-1
size: .
J: TRBJ2-1
D: TRBD2
CDR3: CSARLPSGRAWHVQFF
DNA: TGCAGTGCTAGACTCCCTAGCGGGAGGGCCTGGCATGTGCAGTTCTTC

V: TRBV4-1
size: .
J: TRBJ2-7
D: TRBD1
CDR3: CASSLMTGTYYEQYF
DNA: TGCGCCAGCAGCCTAATGACAGGGACCTACTACGAGCAGTACTTC

V: TRBV5-1
size: many
J: TRBJ2-7
D: .
CDR3: CASSLAGQPYEQYF
DNA: TGCGCCAGCAGCTTGGCCGGACAGCCCTACGAGCAGTACTTC

V: TRBV30
size: .
J: TRBJ1-2
D: .
CDR3: CAWSVGGSNYGYTF
DNA: TGTGCCTGGAGTGTAGGAGGATCGAACTATGGCTACACCTTC

V: TRBV7-9
size: .
J: TRBJ2-1
D: .
CDR3: CASSGYRGTKFF
DNA: TGTGCCAGCAGCGGGTACCGGGGGACGAAGTTCTTC

V: TRBV5-1
size: few
J: TRBJ2-7
D: TRBD1
CDR3: CASSSSGGFEQYF
DNA: TGCGCCAGCAGCTCCTCAGGGGGCTTTGAGCAGTACTTC

V: TRBV7-3
size: .
J: TRBJ2-7
D: .
CDR3: CASSRTDQGEQYF
DNA: TGTGCCAGCAGCAGGACTGATCAAGGCGAGCAGTACTTC

V: TRBV12-3/TRBV12-4
size: .
J: TRBJ1-4
D: .
CDR3: CASSLWGEGEKLFF
DNA: TGTGCCAGCAGTTTGTGGGGGGAAGGAGAAAAACTGTTTTTT